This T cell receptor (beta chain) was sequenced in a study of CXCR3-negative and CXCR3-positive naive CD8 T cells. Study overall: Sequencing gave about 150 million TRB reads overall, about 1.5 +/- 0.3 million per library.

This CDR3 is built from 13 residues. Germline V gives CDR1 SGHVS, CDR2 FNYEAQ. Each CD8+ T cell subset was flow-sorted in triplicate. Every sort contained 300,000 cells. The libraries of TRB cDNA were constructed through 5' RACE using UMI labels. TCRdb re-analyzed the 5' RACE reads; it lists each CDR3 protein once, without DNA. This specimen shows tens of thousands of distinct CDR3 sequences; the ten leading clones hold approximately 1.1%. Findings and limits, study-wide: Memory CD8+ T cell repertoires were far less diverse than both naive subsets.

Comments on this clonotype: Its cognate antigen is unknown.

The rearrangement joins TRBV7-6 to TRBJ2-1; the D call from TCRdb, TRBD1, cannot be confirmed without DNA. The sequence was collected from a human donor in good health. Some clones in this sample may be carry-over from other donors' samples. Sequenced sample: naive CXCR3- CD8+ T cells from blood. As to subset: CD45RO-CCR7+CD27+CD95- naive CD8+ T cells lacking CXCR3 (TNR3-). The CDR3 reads CASSYTGTGEQFF.